The present entry profiles one T cell receptor (beta chain) with its context. Its antigen is still unknown. The V end lost 6 bases, the J end lost 6 bases, and 11 bases lay between the germline ends. This CDR3 comprises 12 residues. Germline lookup yields CDR1 MDHEN and CDR2 SYDVKM. The data are from a study of shared clonotypes between healthy human individuals. As for the study in general: Researchers assigned three CD4 naive, three CD4 memory, two CD8 naive and one CD8 memory plate to each donor. Whole-study findings and limits: The naive CD4 repertoires of several donors were compared, and approximately 4.7% of clonotypes were shared. Blood alone was sampled, and tissue repertoires likely differ.

When replicate PCRs were run on sorted subsets, they used 200 ng DNA, some 33,000 T cell genomes. TCRdb's copy holds only in-frame clones and misses some; the assay was immunoSEQ multiplex PCR. The table shows about 2 million clones, with roughly 94% occurring only once. The J gene is TRBJ1-2, the V gene TRBV28; no clear D gene. The sequence was collected from a man between 18 and 35 years old in good health. The source material was naive CD4+ T cells sorted from blood. Subset given: CD45RA+ positively selected. The CDR3 region has the DNA TGTGCCAGCAGAGTCACACCCGATGGCTACACCTTC. Translating gives CASRVTPDGYTF.